The 8 T cell receptor beta chains given below trace back to one sample, sequenced in a study of long-term antiretroviral therapy in people with HIV. The run of the v3.0 immunoSEQ assay was at survey level. Method: immunoSEQ multiplex PCR; TCRdb's copy keeps in-frame clones and lacks some. Of nearly 30,000 clones in the sample, 85% to 90% were seen once. The sequencing here drew on unsorted PBMCs, taken 3.2 years before starting antiretroviral therapy. The source of these receptors is a man aged 50 to 60 with HIV.

The chain combines TRBV4-3 with TRBJ1-2, with D unclear. The CDR3 consists of 13 residues. Trimming pared 0 bases from V and 2 bases from J, leaving 4 bases between. CDR1 and CDR2 from the germline V gene are LGHNA and YSLEER. CDR3 DNA: TGCGCCAGCAGCCAAGAGATGAACTATGGCTACACCTTC. Translating gives CASSQEMNYGYTF.

The genes are TRBV5-1 and TRBJ1-3; the D gene is possibly TRBD1 (6 bases). The ends were cut back, 3 bases at V and 7 bases at J, with 11 bases in the middle. The CDR3 is made up of 13 amino acids. Per germline, CDR1 SGHRS and CDR2 YFSETQ. The DNA of the CDR3 is TGCGCCAGCAGCTCGGGGGGGCTGAACACCATATATTTT. Its protein product is CASSSGGLNTIYF.

The rearrangement links TRBV6-5 to TRBJ2-7; D remains unclear. The CDR3 has 16 residues. Germline assignment: CDR1 MNHEY and CDR2 SVGAGI. The V and J ends lost 0 bases and 3 bases respectively, with 15 bases between them. The CDR3 loop is CASSYSGGRFGYEQYF. For the CDR3, the DNA is TGTGCCAGCAGTTACTCCGGTGGACGGTTCGGCTACGAGCAGTACTTC.

This chain links TRBV7-2 with TRBJ1-5; D call uncertain. Germline CDR1 SGHTA, CDR2 FQGNSA. CDR3 length equals 15 residues. V gave up 4 bases and J gave up 0 bases, with 10 bases separating them. CDR3 loop: CASSSRAGSNQPQHF. For the CDR3, the DNA is TGTGCCAGCAGCTCCCGAGCCGGTAGCAATCAGCCCCAGCATTTT. The full variable domain, completed using reference TRBV7-2 and TRBJ1-5, is GAGVSQSPSNKVTEKGKDVELRCDPISGHTALYWYRQSLGQGLEFLIYFQGNSAPDKSGLPSDRFSAERTGGSVSTLTIQRTQQEDSAVYLCASSSRAGSNQPQHFGDGTRLSIL.

This clone was seen only once. The chain joins TRBV29-1 to TRBJ1-1, with D possibly matching TRBD1 (5 bases). The CDR3 has 13 residues. Germline V CDR1 and CDR2: SQVTM, ANQGSEA. V was cut by 4 bases and J by 1 base, with 10 bases left in between. As DNA, the CDR3 is TGCAGCGTTGGATCAGGGTCGAACACTGAAGCTTTCTTT. This gives the protein CSVGSGSNTEAFF.

The chain recombines TRBV18 with TRBJ2-6; D is unclear. Germline values: CDR1 KGHSH, CDR2 LQKENI. Between the trimmed V and J ends, which lost 4 bases and 0 bases, there was a span of 13 bases. CDR3 length: 17 amino acids. The CDR3 spells CASSLTMVSSGANVLTF. The DNA of the CDR3 is TGTGCCAGCTCACTTACGATGGTTAGCTCTGGGGCCAACGTCCTGACTTTC.

This sequence joins TRBV18 and TRBJ1-2; D may be TRBD1 (5 bases). Germline assignment: CDR1 KGHSH and CDR2 LQKENI. This CDR3 is 16 amino acids long. V was trimmed by 0 bases and J by 0 bases, leaving 11 bases between them. CDR3 coding DNA: TGTGCCAGCTCACCACCAGGGACCTACTCTAACTATGGCTACACCTTC. Its translation is CASSPPGTYSNYGYTF.

The chain uses TRBV7-9 and TRBJ2-1; TRBD2 aligns across 12 bases. Germline lookup yields CDR1 SEHNR and CDR2 FQNEAQ (reference sequence). The CDR3 has 18 amino acids. J was trimmed by 0 bases and V by 4 bases; bases with no gene match: 7. The CDR3 sequence is CASSSGTSGYSSYNEQFF. As DNA, the CDR3 is TGTGCCAGCAGCTCCGGGACTAGCGGGTACAGCTCCTACAATGAGCAGTTCTTC. Full variable domain (outside the CDR3, taken from reference TRBV7-9 and TRBJ2-1): DTGVSQNPRHKITKRGQNVTFRCDPISEHNRLYWYRQTLGQGPEFLTYFQNEAQLEKSRLLSDRFSAERPKGSFSTLEIQRTEQGDSAMYLCASSSGTSGYSSYNEQFFGPGTRLTVL.